The 23 T cell receptor beta chains given below trace back to one sample, sequenced in a study of blood T cell repertoires in COVID-19. Here immunoSEQ multiplex PCR was the method, and the copy in TCRdb shows in-frame clones only, minus some. The data contain hundreds of thousands of clones, around 87% of them singletons. The sequenced sample consisted of peripheral blood. Source of these receptors: a man aged 65-85 years with acute or convalescent COVID-19.

The chain joins TRBV25-1 to TRBJ1-1; D might be TRBD1 (6 bases). The CDR3 spans 14 residues. Trimming cost V 4 bases and J 1 base, with 10 bases left between them. Germline loops: CDR1 MGHDK, CDR2 SYGVNS. The CDR3 loop is CASSVTGRNTEAFF. The CDR3 DNA sequence: TGTGCCAGCAGTGTCACAGGGAGGAACACTGAAGCTTTCTTT.

The rearrangement joins TRBV5-1 to TRBJ1-2; D remains ambiguous. This CDR3 has 15 residues. The ends were cut back, 4 bases at V and 4 bases at J, with 17 bases in the middle. The germline V gene encodes CDR1 SGHRS and CDR2 YFSETQ. The CDR3 region is CASSAQPQVSYGYTF. CDR3 nucleotides: TGCGCCAGCAGCGCACAACCCCAGGTTTCCTATGGCTACACCTTC.

The genes are TRBV15 and TRBJ1-4; D remains unclear. The CDR3 runs 16 residues. Trimming took off 4 bases at V and 8 bases at J, with 20 bases between the two ends. The germline V gene has CDR1 LNHNV and CDR2 YYDKDF (reference sequence). Here the CDR3 reads CATSISDFKRVEKLFF. For the CDR3, the DNA is TGTGCCACCAGCATTTCGGACTTTAAACGGGTGGAAAAACTGTTTTTT.

The chain has TRBV28 and TRBJ1-5; no clear D. This CDR3 comprises 14 residues. CDR1 is MDHEN and CDR2 is SYDVKM in the germline V gene. Trimming cost V 2 bases and J 2 bases, with 7 bases left between them. CDR3 in DNA: TGTGCCAGCAGTTTACCCACGGGCAATCAGCCCCAGCATTTT. It is translated as CASSLPTGNQPQHF.

The rearrangement uses TRBV5-6 and TRBJ1-5, with 7 bases matching TRBD1. The CDR3 spans 16 residues. V dropped 2 bases and J dropped 5; count of bases not matched to a gene: 10. CDR1 and CDR2 (germline): SGHDT, YYEEEE. CDR3 residues: CASSFFVRQGDQPQHF. The CDR3 DNA reads TGTGCCAGCAGCTTTTTTGTCCGACAGGGTGATCAGCCCCAGCATTTT. The variable domain in full, with the rest retrieved from reference TRBV5-6 and TRBJ1-5, is DAGVTQSPTHLIKTRGQQVTLRCSPKSGHDTVSWYQQALGQGPQFIFQYYEEEERQRGNFPDRFSGHQFPNYSSELNVNALLLGDSALYLCASSFFVRQGDQPQHFGDGTRLSIL.

A single count supports this clone. The chain combines TRBV10-1 with TRBJ1-1; TRBD1 is a possible D gene (5 bases). Germline V gene data show CDR1 as WNHNN and CDR2 as SYGVQD (reference sequence). This CDR3 comprises 14 residues. Trimming left V 8 bases short and J 4 bases short, with 17 bases between. The CDR3 DNA reads as TGCGCCAGCTCAACGACAACGCAGGGCACTGAAGCTTTCTTT. Its protein is CASSTTTQGTEAFF.

The gene calls are TRBV11-1 and TRBJ2-1, with D tentatively TRBD2 (5 bases). The length of the CDR3 is 15 residues. Germline V gene sequence: CDR1 SGHAT, CDR2 FQDESV (reference sequence). V lost 1 base, J lost 8 bases, and 15 bases lay in between. This CDR3 reads CASSLEVAPSYEQFF. CDR3 DNA sequence: TGTGCCAGCAGCTTAGAGGTAGCGCCTAGTTATGAGCAGTTCTTC.

This clone was recorded once. In DNA form, the CDR3 reads TGTGCCAGCAGTTACGGACTCCATATACGGAATGAGCAGTTCTTC. Protein sequence: CASSYGLHIRNEQFF. The chain couples TRBV6-5 to TRBJ2-1; D perhaps matches TRBD2 (5 bases). Germline CDR1 and CDR2: MNHEY and SVGAGI. This CDR3 comprises 15 residues. The ends were cut back, 2 bases at V and 7 bases at J, with 15 bases in the middle.

This rearrangement joins TRBV7-2 to TRBJ2-1, with 8 bases aligning to TRBD2. The CDR3 totals 15 residues. V was pared by 1 base and J by 9 bases, with 8 bases of the junction left unmatched. Germline V gene sequence: CDR1 SGHTA, CDR2 FQGNSA. This chain's CDR3 is CASSLEGTSPREQFF. The CDR3 DNA reads as TGTGCCAGCAGCTTAGAAGGGACTAGTCCACGTGAGCAGTTCTTC.

The gene calls are TRBV11-3 and TRBJ2-1, with TRBD2 matching 8 bases. Losses at the gene ends were 3 bases for V and 7 bases for J; bases not matched to a gene: 8. CDR3 length equals 15 residues. Germline CDR1 and CDR2: SGHNT and YENEEA. The CDR3 bases are TGTGCCAGCAGCTTGTCGGGGGGGGTTGTTAATGAGCAGTTCTTC. It is translated as CASSLSGGVVNEQFF.

The V and J genes are TRBV18 and TRBJ2-4; unclear D gene. CDR3 length: 14 amino acids. Trimming pared 0 bases from V and 6 bases from J, leaving 9 bases between. The germline gives CDR1 KGHSH, CDR2 LQKENI. As DNA, the CDR3 is TGTGCCAGCTCACCACCCACTATGGTAAACATTCAGTACTTC. Amino acid sequence: CASSPPTMVNIQYF.

The V call is TRBV4-3, the J call TRBJ2-6; D unclear. The germline CDR1 and CDR2 sequences are LGHNA and YSLEER. CDR3 size: 14 residues. The V end lost 5 bases, the J end lost 4 bases, and 9 bases lay between the germline ends. The CDR3 coding sequence is TGCGCCAGCAGCTCTCGCAGGGGGGCCAACGTCCTGACTTTC. Translation gives CASSSRRGANVLTF.

This clone was found once. The V gene is TRBV9, the J gene TRBJ2-2, with a tentative D call TRBD2 (7 bases). Per the germline V gene, CDR1 is SGDLS and CDR2 is YYNGEE. This CDR3 has 15 amino acids. The V end was cut by 3 bases, the J end by 5 bases, with 14 bases between. CDR3 in DNA: TGTGCCAGCAGCGGCGCGGAGGGGGGGACCGGGGAGCTGTTTTTT. It translates to CASSGAEGGTGELFF. The whole variable domain, filled in from reference TRBV9 and TRBJ2-2, reads DSGVTQTPKHLITATGQRVTLRCSPRSGDLSVYWYQQSLDQGLQFLIQYYNGEERAKGNILERFSAQQFPDLHSELNLSSLELGDSALYFCASSGAEGGTGELFFGEGSRLTVL.

This clone was detected a few times. The chain links TRBV12-2 to TRBJ1-6. TRBV12-2 is deemed a pseudogene. CDR3 length: 18 amino acids. The CDR3 loop reads CASRLEDPGVHQNQPLHF. The DNA for the CDR3 is TGTGCAAGTCGCTTAGAAGACCCGGGTGTGCACCAAAACCAACCCCTCCACTTT.

The chain has TRBV15 and TRBJ2-3; D might be TRBD2 (6 bases). The germline CDR1 and CDR2 sequences are LNHNV and YYDKDF (reference sequence). Trimming cost V 0 bases and J 2 bases, with 15 bases left between them. The CDR3 loop spans 17 amino acids. The CDR3 loop reads CATSRDAVQRATDTQYF. For the CDR3, the DNA is TGTGCCACCAGCAGAGATGCGGTACAGCGGGCCACAGATACGCAGTATTTT.

Only a few counts were recorded for this clone. This sequence joins TRBV9 and TRBJ1-5; 10 nucleotides line up with TRBD1. The germline gives CDR1 SGDLS, CDR2 YYNGEE. J lost 10 bases, V lost 3 bases, and 4 bases had no gene match. The CDR3 is 13 residues long. The CDR3 DNA reads TGTGCCAGCAGCGCTGGACAGGGGGTTCCCCAGCATTTT. Encoded protein: CASSAGQGVPQHF.

This chain connects TRBV28 to TRBJ2-6; no reliable D call. Trimming took 6 bases from V and 0 from J, leaving 3 bases between them. The CDR3 covers 13 residues. Germline CDR1 reads MDHEN; CDR2 reads SYDVKM. The CDR3 spells CASSYSGANVLTF. The DNA of the CDR3 is TGTGCCAGCAGCTACTCTGGGGCCAACGTCCTGACTTTC.

The rearrangement uses TRBV4-2 and TRBJ1-3; unclear D gene. Germline V gives CDR1 LGHNA, CDR2 YNFKEQ. V dropped 4 bases and J dropped 2 bases, with 18 bases sitting between them. The CDR3 length is 17 residues. CDR3: CASSPEVTRFTGNTIYF. CDR3 sequence (DNA): TGTGCCAGCAGCCCGGAGGTTACAAGATTCACTGGAAACACCATATATTTT.

The chain carries TRBV7-2 and TRBJ2-3; the D gene is possibly TRBD2 (6 bases). The V end was cut by 3 bases, the J end by 3 bases, with 13 bases between. The CDR3 spans 15 residues. The germline CDR1 and CDR2 sequences are SGHTA and FQGNSA. The CDR3 DNA follows: TGTGCCAGCAGCTTGGGACTCCAGTGGACAGATACGCAGTATTTT. This translates into CASSLGLQWTDTQYF.

This rearrangement joins TRBV3-1 (or the pseudogene TRBV3-2) to TRBJ2-7; 7 bases line up with TRBD1. The germline gives CDR1 LGHDT, CDR2 YNNKEL (reference sequence). The CDR3 consists of 15 residues. J lost 0 bases, V lost 4 bases, and 6 bases had no gene match. The CDR3 DNA reads as TGTGCCAGCAGCCGAGACAGGGTCACCTCCTACGAGCAGTACTTC. Translating it yields CASSRDRVTSYEQYF.

V is TRBV7-9 and J is TRBJ2-1, with 14 bases that match TRBD2. CDR1 and CDR2 from the germline V gene are SEHNR and FQNEAQ (reference sequence). This CDR3 region has 18 residues. Trimming at V came to 5 bases and at J to 5 bases, leaving 11 bases not matched to a gene. The CDR3 region is CASSRSGLAGGRNNEQFF. CDR3 bases: TGTGCCAGCAGCCGTTCCGGACTAGCGGGAGGAAGGAACAATGAGCAGTTCTTC. Drawing the rest from reference TRBV7-9 and TRBJ2-1, the complete variable domain is DTGVSQNPRHKITKRGQNVTFRCDPISEHNRLYWYRQTLGQGPEFLTYFQNEAQLEKSRLLSDRFSAERPKGSFSTLEIQRTEQGDSAMYLCASSRSGLAGGRNNEQFFGPGTRLTVL.

The gene calls are TRBV7-2 and TRBJ2-1, with 8 bases fitting TRBD2. Germline assignment: CDR1 SGHTA and CDR2 FQGNSA. The trim removed 0 bases at V and 11 bases at J, leaving 9 bases unmatched. This CDR3 comprises 15 residues. In DNA form, the CDR3 reads TGTGCCAGCAGCTTAGCGGCGGGGGGCGGGATGAAGCAGTTCTTC. Translated, it gives CASSLAAGGGMKQFF.

The chain employs TRBV9 and TRBJ2-3; perhaps TRBD1 as D (5 bases). Germline V gene sequence: CDR1 SGDLS, CDR2 YYNGEE. The CDR3 runs to 14 residues. Between the trimmed V and J ends, which lost 7 bases and 0 bases, there was a span of 12 bases. CDR3 sequence reads: CASSDSPSTDTQYF. The DNA of the CDR3 is TGTGCCAGCTCAGACAGCCCTAGCACAGATACGCAGTATTTT.